One and the same sample provided the 24 T cell receptor beta chains below, sequenced in a study of shared clonotypes between healthy human individuals. Sequenced by immunoSEQ multiplex PCR; TCRdb stores in-frame clones only, minus some. This repertoire shows some 2,000,000 clones, roughly 95% found once; its top ten account for around 0.13%. The sample consisted of naive CD4+ T cells sorted from blood. Subset noted: CD45RA+ positively selected. The receptors here all came from a man between 18 and 35 years old in good health.

V usage is TRBV9 and J usage is TRBJ2-5; 8 bases fit TRBD1. V shed 2 bases, J shed 5 bases, and the junction held 8 bases outside the gene matches. In germline, CDR1 is SGDLS, CDR2 YYNGEE. The CDR3 length is 15 residues. This CDR3 is CASSVGTGPRETQYF. In DNA, the CDR3 is TGTGCCAGCAGCGTGGGGACAGGACCTAGGGAGACCCAGTACTTC.

This clone was observed once. This chain uses TRBV19 with TRBJ2-6; D might be TRBD2 (5 bases). Germline-derived CDR1 and CDR2 are LNHDA and SQIVND (reference sequence). CDR3 length equals 15 residues. V lost 11 bases, J lost 5 bases, and 19 bases lay in between. The CDR3 DNA reads TGTGCCTCCGCCGGGCCGAGGGTCTGGGCCAACGTCCTGACTTTC. Its translation is CASAGPRVWANVLTF.

The CDR3 protein is CASSPRQDRGQYEQYF. Here the CDR3 DNA reads TGTGCCAGCAGCCCCCGCCAGGACAGAGGACAATACGAGCAGTACTTC. This rearrangement joins TRBV6-6 to TRBJ2-7, with D perhaps TRBD1 (6 bases). V was shortened by 6 bases and J by 4 bases, with 22 bases between the two germline ends. Germline CDR1 and CDR2: MNHNY and SVGAGI (reference sequence). CDR3 size: 16 residues.

The V gene is TRBV30, the J gene TRBJ1-6; maybe TRBD1 (5 bases). V dropped 2 bases and J dropped 7 bases, with 15 bases sitting between them. CDR3 length: 15 amino acids. Germline V gene lookup returns CDR1 GTSNPN and CDR2 SVGIG (reference sequence). The CDR3 region is CAWSPNGHRNSPLHF. The CDR3 DNA reads TGTGCCTGGAGTCCCAACGGACACCGAAATTCACCCCTCCACTTT. Filled out from reference TRBV30 and TRBJ1-6, the complete variable domain reads SQTIHQWPATLVQPVGSPLSLECTVEGTSNPNLYWYRQAAGRGLQLLFYSVGIGQISSEVPQNLSASRPQDRQFILSSKKLLLSDSGFYLCAWSPNGHRNSPLHFGNGTRLTVT.

The chain is built from TRBV6-1 and TRBJ2-7; D uncertain. There are 12 residues in the CDR3. Per the germline V gene, CDR1 is MNHNS and CDR2 is SASEGT. Trimming stripped 2 bases from V and 6 bases from J, with 8 bases between. The CDR3 sequence: CASSESWGEQYF. The CDR3 DNA is TGTGCCAGCAGTGAATCATGGGGCGAGCAGTACTTC.

This clone was counted a single time. The CDR3 reads CASSRQGTNYGYTF. The CDR3 region has the DNA TGCGCCAGCAGCCGGCAGGGGACGAACTATGGCTACACCTTC. V usage is TRBV5-1 and J usage is TRBJ1-2; weak D call: TRBD1 (6 bases). Germline-derived CDR1 and CDR2 are SGHRS and YFSETQ. This CDR3 has 14 amino acids. With 4 bases removed from V and 2 bases from J, the gap between germline ends came to 12 bases.

As for this clone: One junction end does not reproduce the germline sequence, and a read error may be involved. This rearrangement joins TRBV5-4 to TRBJ1-1; no clear D gene. The CDR3 totals 14 residues. The V gene's germline CDR1 is SGHNT and CDR2 YYREEE (reference sequence). CDR3 region: CASSQDPGYTEAFF. The CDR3 DNA follows: TGCGCCAGCAGCCAAGATCCTGGGTACACTGAAGCTTTCTTT.

The chain links TRBV7-8 to TRBJ1-4; 7 nucleotides agree with TRBD1. The CDR3 has 17 residues. The trim removed 5 bases at V and 4 bases at J, leaving 13 bases unmatched. CDR1 SGHVS and CDR2 FQNEAQ come from the germline V gene. CDR3 in DNA: TGTGCCAGCAGCCTACTTTTCTCGACAGGGCTTAATGAAAAACTGTTTTTT. It yields the protein CASSLLFSTGLNEKLFF.

V gene TRBV11-3 combines with J gene TRBJ2-2; D is ambiguous. The CDR3 sequence is 15 residues long. Germline V gene lookup returns CDR1 SGHNT and CDR2 YENEEA. Trimming pared 1 base from V and 2 bases from J, leaving 8 bases between. The chain's CDR3 is CASSLGGKNTGELFF. The CDR3 DNA follows: TGTGCCAGCAGCTTAGGTGGCAAAAACACCGGGGAGCTGTTTTTT.

The chain joins TRBV13 to TRBJ1-6; D is uncertain. Per the germline V gene, CDR1 is PRHDT and CDR2 is FYEKMQ (reference sequence). This CDR3 is 14 amino acids long. V lost 3 bases, J lost 6 bases, and 9 bases lay in between. CDR3 protein: CASSFEGVNSPLHF. The CDR3 DNA sequence: TGTGCCAGCAGCTTCGAGGGCGTTAATTCACCCCTCCACTTT.

V and J are TRBV30 and TRBJ1-2; possibly TRBD1 for D (5 bases). V dropped 3 bases and J dropped 7 bases, with 15 bases sitting between them. Germline assignment: CDR1 GTSNPN and CDR2 SVGIG (reference sequence). The CDR3 is 13 amino acids. In nucleotides, the CDR3 is TGTGCCTGGAGCCCGGGACCTAGCGGTGGCTACACCTTC. Its translation is CAWSPGPSGGYTF.

The chain recombines TRBV10-1 with TRBJ2-3, with 13 bases identical to TRBD2. The germline gives CDR1 WNHNN, CDR2 SYGVQD (reference sequence). J was trimmed by 4 bases and V by 5 bases; bases with no gene match: 3. The CDR3 spans 15 residues. The CDR3 loop is CASSPLAGGPDTQYF. The CDR3 DNA is TGCGCCAGCAGTCCACTAGCGGGAGGGCCAGATACGCAGTATTTT.

This clone occurred once. This chain uses TRBV6-5 with TRBJ2-2, with 8 bases lining up with TRBD2. This CDR3 contains 16 residues. J was trimmed by 1 base and V by 4 bases; bases with no gene match: 5. Germline V gene lookup returns CDR1 MNHEY and CDR2 SVGAGI. CDR3 coding DNA: TGTGCCAGCAGTTCTAGACTAGCGATGAACACCGGGGAGCTGTTTTTT. Amino acids: CASSSRLAMNTGELFF.

This clone was found once. In nucleotides, the CDR3 is TGTGCCAGCAGCTCGATTAGCGGGGGGTCTAATGAGCAGTTCTTC. Its protein is CASSSISGGSNEQFF. V gene TRBV5-4 combines with J gene TRBJ2-1, with 10 bases fitting TRBD2. With 3 bases clipped from V and 7 bases from J, the junction kept 7 bases outside the gene matches. The CDR3 is made up of 15 amino acids. Germline CDR1 and CDR2: SGHNT and YYREEE (reference sequence).

J is TRBJ2-5 and V is TRBV11-2; no firm D call. Trimming shortened V by 5 bases and J by 4 bases, and 11 bases separated the two germline ends. CDR1 SGHAT and CDR2 FQNNGV come from the germline V gene. The CDR3 has 13 residues. CDR3 residues: CASSIWTRETQYF. The CDR3 DNA sequence: TGTGCCAGCAGCATTTGGACGAGAGAGACCCAGTACTTC.

This clone showed up just once. This chain connects TRBV7-2 to TRBJ1-5; D possibly corresponds to TRBD1 (5 bases). V was trimmed by 0 bases and J by 5 bases, leaving 8 bases between them. Germline CDR1 and CDR2: SGHTA and FQGNSA. The CDR3 extends over 14 amino acids. Here the CDR3 reads CASSLASRDQPQHF. CDR3 nucleotides: TGTGCCAGCAGCTTAGCGTCCAGGGATCAGCCCCAGCATTTT.

The chain carries TRBV7-9 and TRBJ2-6; D not resolved. The CDR3 is 11 residues long. Germline V gene data show CDR1 as SEHNR and CDR2 as FQNEAQ (reference sequence). The V end lost 4 bases, the J end lost 11 bases, and 6 bases lay between the germline ends. Here the CDR3 DNA reads TGTGCCAGCAGCTCCCTTCACGTCCTGACTTTC. Its protein product is CASSSLHVLTF.

The chain uses TRBV19 and TRBJ1-4; a weak D match, TRBD1 (6 bases). Trimming shortened V by 5 bases and J by 0 bases, and 25 bases separated the two germline ends. Germline assignment: CDR1 LNHDA and CDR2 SQIVND (reference sequence). This CDR3 is 20 amino acids long. The CDR3 loop is CASSLFPGGRGGPTNEKLFF. The CDR3 nucleotides are TGTGCCAGTAGTCTTTTTCCCGGCGGCAGGGGAGGACCAACTAATGAAAAACTGTTTTTT.

V gene TRBV5-5 combines with J gene TRBJ2-1, with 8 bases that match TRBD2. Germline trimming cut 3 bases from V and 4 bases from J; bases unmatched to any gene: 15. The CDR3 covers 18 residues. Germline lookup yields CDR1 SGHKS and CDR2 YYEKEE (reference sequence). CDR3 loop: CASSWLVERAGAYNEQFF. The CDR3 DNA reads TGTGCCAGCAGCTGGCTTGTGGAGAGAGCGGGAGCTTACAATGAGCAGTTCTTC.

A remark on this clone: This specimen includes other DNA sequences encoding the same CDR3. The gene calls are TRBV28 and TRBJ1-1, with unresolved D. In germline, CDR1 is MDHEN, CDR2 SYDVKM. The CDR3 covers 13 residues. Trimming left V 3 bases short and J 4 bases short, with 9 bases between. The CDR3 DNA sequence: TGTGCCAGCAGTTTCCCCCGAGGCACTGAAGCTTTCTTT. Translated, it gives CASSFPRGTEAFF.

The J gene is TRBJ2-7, the V gene TRBV10-3, with unresolved D. V lost 5 bases to trimming and J lost 5 bases, with 16 bases between them. From germline, CDR1 is ENHRY and CDR2 SYGVKD. CDR3 length: 14 residues. The CDR3: CAISQFGPADEQYF. CDR3 sequence (DNA): TGTGCCATCAGTCAATTCGGGCCGGCGGACGAGCAGTACTTC.

The rearrangement joins TRBV6-1 to TRBJ1-2, with D unresolved. Between the trimmed V and J ends, which lost 3 bases and 4 bases, there was a span of 12 bases. Germline V gene sequence: CDR1 MNHNS, CDR2 SASEGT. The length of the CDR3 is 14 residues. CDR3 in amino acids: CASSDQLTSYGYTF. CDR3 in DNA: TGTGCCAGCAGTGATCAGCTAACCTCCTATGGCTACACCTTC.

The CDR3 region has the DNA TGCGCCAGCAGCCAAGATCTGGGGGACGGGGAGCTGTTTTTT. This sequence encodes CASSQDLGDGELFF. This sequence joins TRBV4-3 and TRBJ2-2; D could derive from TRBD1 or TRBD2 (5 bases each). This CDR3 is built from 14 residues. Germline V lookup: CDR1 LGHNA, CDR2 YSLEER. Trimming stripped 0 bases from V and 7 bases from J, with 9 bases between.

The chain combines TRBV19 with TRBJ2-1, with a weak D call TRBD1 (5 bases). This CDR3 comprises 18 residues. Germline CDR1 and CDR2: LNHDA and SQIVND (reference sequence). Trimming left V 5 bases short and J 8 bases short, with 28 bases between. In DNA, the CDR3 is TGTGCCAGTAGTCTCTCCCTCTTACAGGAAGCTATCTGGGATGAGCAGTTCTTC. This sequence encodes CASSLSLLQEAIWDEQFF. The variable domain in full, completed from reference TRBV19 and TRBJ2-1, reads DGGITQSPKYLFRKEGQNVTLSCEQNLNHDAMYWYRQDPGQGLRLIYYSQIVNDFQKGDIAEGYSVSREKKESFPLTVTSAQKNPTAFYLCASSLSLLQEAIWDEQFFGPGTRLTVL.